The TCR beta chain under discussion was sequenced for a study of cytomegalovirus exposure and HLA in healthy donors. Study at large: Earlier, 110 million or so unique TCR beta sequences were recovered from roughly 170 million T cells by an analysis. Tens of millions of unique TCR sequences came from HLA-typed donors in an early release. General observations from the study: One variant, a missense change in DCLRE1C, was linked in a later analysis to TCR beta V- and J-gene trimming. A later examination showed that TCR association rates differed by HLA locus, with DRB1 most and HLA-C fewest.

Comments on this clone: Antigen unknown.

PCR amplification relied on 60 Vbeta primers (plus 13 Jbeta primers). TCRdb keeps only in-frame clones here, not all; method: immunoSEQ multiplex PCR. The data contain 100,000 to 140,000 clones, over 75% of them singletons. Germline loops: CDR1 SEHNR, CDR2 FQNEAQ (reference sequence). Trimming shortened V by 3 bases and J by 2 bases, and 7 bases separated the two germline ends. The CDR3 is 13 residues long. This sequence was found in a man aged 25-45 years in good health and CMV-seronegative. Sequencing was performed on PBMCs. The chain recombines TRBV7-9 with TRBJ2-5; TRBD2 might be the D (6 bases). CDR3 nucleotide sequence: TGTGCCAGCAGCTTCGGGGGACAAGAGACCCAGTACTTC. The encoded protein is CASSFGGQETQYF.